Listed below are T cell receptor beta chains from one sample, sequenced in a study of cytomegalovirus exposure and HLA in healthy donors. Profiled with immunoSEQ multiplex PCR; TCRdb holds only in-frame clones, not every one. The profile shows about 200,000 clones, roughly 81% of them singletons. Sequencing was done on a sample of PBMCs. Receptors were obtained from a woman between 25 and 40 years old in good health and CMV-seronegative. Each CDR3 is given with its conserved first and last residue. The order of the fields is CDR3 DNA, CDR3 protein, V gene, J gene, D gene, clone size. A D gene is named only where the DNA matches it firmly. For some rows the clone size is stated as once, few or many, or as a class when expanded; others skip it.

TGTGCCAGCAGCTTAGCCGTGGCGGGGGGAGACACCGGGGAGCTGTTTTTT	CASSLAVAGGDTGELFF	TRBV7-6	TRBJ2-2	TRBD2	few
TGTGCCAGCAGTTTGACACCTCAAGAGACCCAGTACTTC	CASSLTPQETQYF	TRBV28	TRBJ2-5	.	.
TGTGCCAGCACACAGTATCATGAAAAACTGTTTTTT	CASTQYHEKLFF	TRBV25-1	TRBJ1-4	.	.
TGTGCCTGGACTCCTACAGCCGCCTATGGCTACACCTTC	CAWTPTAAYGYTF	TRBV30	TRBJ1-2	.	.
TGTGCCAGCAGCCGGGGGATGGAGACCCAGTACTTC	CASSRGMETQYF	TRBV9	TRBJ2-5	.	once
TGTGCCAGCAGCAAAAGGCGGGGAGGGTATTGTGGCTACACCTTC	CASSKRRGGYCGYTF	TRBV21-1	TRBJ1-2	.	.
TGTGCCAGCAGACCAACCACAGGGGCGAGGACGCAGTATTTT	CASRPTTGARTQYF	TRBV5-6	TRBJ2-3	TRBD1	.
TGTGCCAGTCGGGGAGAGTCCTACGAGCAGTACTTC	CASRGESYEQYF	TRBV11-2	TRBJ2-7	.	once
TGTGCCAGCAGCGAACCCGGGACTATTCAGTTCTTC	CASSEPGTIQFF	TRBV5-4	TRBJ2-1	TRBD2	.
TGTGCCATCAGAGGACAGGGGGTGCCTGAAGCTTTCTTT	CAIRGQGVPEAFF	TRBV10-3	TRBJ1-1	TRBD1	.
TGTGCCAGCAGTCGGACAGGGTCGAACACCGGGGAGCTGTTTTTT	CASSRTGSNTGELFF	TRBV28	TRBJ2-2	TRBD1	.
TGTGCCACCAGCAGAGGTCTCGGGGGAACTAGCACAGATACGCAGTATTTT	CATSRGLGGTSTDTQYF	TRBV15	TRBJ2-3	.	.
TGTGCCAGCTCGCGGCAGGGGACAGTGTTAGGAGATACGCAGTATTTT	CASSRQGTVLGDTQYF	TRBV18	TRBJ2-3	TRBD1	.
TGTGCCAGCAGCCGGAGATCAGGGGTGGGGGCCAAAAACATTCAGTACTTC	CASSRRSGVGAKNIQYF	TRBV27	TRBJ2-4	.	.
TGTGCCAGCACCCTCGAGGTCCGGGGAGCTTTCTTT	CASTLEVRGAFF	TRBV27	TRBJ1-1	.	.
TGTGCCAGCAGCGCGAATACAGGGGGGCTCACAGATACGCAGTATTTT	CASSANTGGLTDTQYF	TRBV7-9	TRBJ2-3	TRBD1	.
TGTGCCAGCTCACCCCGGGCCGCCCACGGGGGTAATGAAAAACTGTTTTTT	CASSPRAAHGGNEKLFF	TRBV18	TRBJ1-4	.	.
TGTGCCAGCAGCGTAATCAGGGGTGGCGGTGGCTACACCTTC	CASSVIRGGGGYTF	TRBV9	TRBJ1-2	.	.
TGTGCCAGCAGTGGAGGGACAAACACAGATACGCAGTATTTT	CASSGGTNTDTQYF	TRBV2	TRBJ2-3	.	.
TGTGCCAGCAGCTCACAGGGGCGCAGGGAGACCCAGTACTTC	CASSSQGRRETQYF	TRBV28	TRBJ2-5	TRBD1	few
TGTGCCAGCAGCTTTAGGACAGGAGATGGCTACACCTTC	CASSFRTGDGYTF	TRBV7-8	TRBJ1-2	TRBD1	few
TGTGCCAGCAGCGCACCAGGGGCTGGGGCCAACGTCCTGACTTTC	CASSAPGAGANVLTF	TRBV7-9	TRBJ2-6	.	.
TGTGCCAGCAGCTTGGGAGCGGGAGGTACCACGGGCGAGCAGTACTTC	CASSLGAGGTTGEQYF	TRBV11-2	TRBJ2-7	TRBD2	.
TGCGCCAGCAGCTCCGGGACAGGGAGCACAGATACGCAGTATTTT	CASSSGTGSTDTQYF	TRBV5-1	TRBJ2-3	TRBD1	once
TGTGCCAGCAGCTTACGGGGAGCATCGAACACTGAAGCTTTCTTT	CASSLRGASNTEAFF	TRBV7-3	TRBJ1-1	.	.
TGCGCCAGCAGCGCGGACAGGGCAAACTATGGCTACACCTTC	CASSADRANYGYTF	TRBV5-1	TRBJ1-2	TRBD1	.
TGTGCCAGCAGTTACTCTGCGGTAGGTCGCTCCTACGAGCAGTACTTC	CASSYSAVGRSYEQYF	TRBV6-5	TRBJ2-7	.	once
TGTGCCAGCAGCTTTGGTCCTAGCGGATACAATGAGCAGTTCTTC	CASSFGPSGYNEQFF	TRBV12-1	TRBJ2-1	.	.
TGTGCCAGCAACTTTGACAGGGCTTACGCTGAAGCTTTCTTT	CASNFDRAYAEAFF	TRBV6-1	TRBJ1-1	TRBD1	.
TGCGCCAGCAGCTTTGCCAGGAACACTGAAGCTTTCTTT	CASSFARNTEAFF	TRBV5-1	TRBJ1-1	.	.
TGTGCCAGCAGTGCTCACTACACTGAAGCTTTCTTT	CASSAHYTEAFF	TRBV6-1	TRBJ1-1	.	.